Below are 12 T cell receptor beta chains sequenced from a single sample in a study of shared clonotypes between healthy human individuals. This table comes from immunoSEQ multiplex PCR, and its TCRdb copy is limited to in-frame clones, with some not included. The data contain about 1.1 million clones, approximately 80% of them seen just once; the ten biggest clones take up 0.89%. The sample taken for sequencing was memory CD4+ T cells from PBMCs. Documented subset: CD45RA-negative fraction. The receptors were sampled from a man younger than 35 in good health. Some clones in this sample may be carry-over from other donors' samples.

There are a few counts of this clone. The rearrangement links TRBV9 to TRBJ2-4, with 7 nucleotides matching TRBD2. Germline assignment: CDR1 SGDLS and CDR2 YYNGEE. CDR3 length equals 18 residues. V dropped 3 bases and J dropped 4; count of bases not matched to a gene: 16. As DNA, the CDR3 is TGTGCCAGCAGCGCCGGGACCGAAGGGAGGCGGGGGAAAAACATTCAGTACTTC. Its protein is CASSAGTEGRRGKNIQYF.

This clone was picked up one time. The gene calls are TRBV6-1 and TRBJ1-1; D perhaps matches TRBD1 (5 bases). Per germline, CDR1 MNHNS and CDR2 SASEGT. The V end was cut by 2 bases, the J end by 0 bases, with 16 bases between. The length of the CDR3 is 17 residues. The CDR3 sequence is CASSERAAGLMNTEAFF. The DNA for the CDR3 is TGTGCCAGCAGTGAAAGGGCTGCAGGGCTTATGAACACTGAAGCTTTCTTT.

CDR3 in DNA: TGCGCCAGCAGCTTGTGGAGGCTAGCGGGAAACACAGATACGCAGTATTTT. Protein product: CASSLWRLAGNTDTQYF. The chain couples TRBV5-1 to TRBJ2-3; 9 bases line up with TRBD2. After removal of 1 base from V and 2 bases from J, the junction contained 8 bases not matched to a gene. CDR1 is SGHRS and CDR2 is YFSETQ in the germline V gene. The CDR3 loop spans 17 amino acids.

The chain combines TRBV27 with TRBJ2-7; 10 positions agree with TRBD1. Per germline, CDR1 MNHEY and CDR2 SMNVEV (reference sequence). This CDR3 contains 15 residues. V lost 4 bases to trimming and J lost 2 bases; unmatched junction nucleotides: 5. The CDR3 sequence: CASSSPGTGAYEQYF. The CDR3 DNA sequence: TGTGCCAGCAGTTCCCCCGGGACAGGGGCCTACGAGCAGTACTTC.

The CDR3 is CASSRSGGPTYEQYF. The CDR3 DNA reads TGTGCCAGCTCACGGTCCGGGGGGCCCACCTACGAGCAGTACTTC. The genes are TRBV18 and TRBJ2-7, with D perhaps matching TRBD2 (7 bases). CDR3 length equals 15 residues. V was trimmed by 4 bases and J by 2 bases, leaving 15 bases between them. The germline gives CDR1 KGHSH, CDR2 LQKENI. The full variable domain, in which reference TRBV18 and TRBJ2-7 provide the parts outside the CDR3, is NAGVMQNPRHLVRRRGQEARLRCSPMKGHSHVYWYRQLPEEGLKFMVYLQKENIIDESGMPKERFSAEFPKEGPSILRIQQVVRGDSAAYFCASSRSGGPTYEQYFGPGTRLTVT.

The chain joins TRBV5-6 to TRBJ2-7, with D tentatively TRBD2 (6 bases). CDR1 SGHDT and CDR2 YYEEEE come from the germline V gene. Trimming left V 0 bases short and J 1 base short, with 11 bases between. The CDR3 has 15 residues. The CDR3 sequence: CASSLGAGRSYEQYF. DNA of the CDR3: TGTGCCAGCAGCTTGGGGGCGGGAAGATCCTACGAGCAGTACTTC.

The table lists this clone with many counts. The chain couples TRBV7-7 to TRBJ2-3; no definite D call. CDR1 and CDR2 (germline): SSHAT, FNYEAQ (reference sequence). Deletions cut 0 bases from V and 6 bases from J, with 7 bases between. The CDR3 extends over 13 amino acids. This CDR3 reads CASSLAHGDTQYF. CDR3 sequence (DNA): TGTGCCAGCAGCTTAGCTCACGGTGATACGCAGTATTTT.

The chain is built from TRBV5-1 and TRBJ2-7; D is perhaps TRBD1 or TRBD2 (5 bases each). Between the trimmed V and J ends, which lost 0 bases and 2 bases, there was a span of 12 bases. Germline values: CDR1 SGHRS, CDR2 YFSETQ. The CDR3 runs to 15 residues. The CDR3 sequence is CASSLGGTDTYEQYF. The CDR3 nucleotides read TGCGCCAGCAGCTTGGGTGGGACGGATACCTACGAGCAGTACTTC.

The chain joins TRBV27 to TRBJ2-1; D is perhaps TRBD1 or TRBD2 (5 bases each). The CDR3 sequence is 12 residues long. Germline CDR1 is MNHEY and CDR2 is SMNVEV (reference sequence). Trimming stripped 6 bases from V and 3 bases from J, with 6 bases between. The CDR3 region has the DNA TGTGCCAGCAGGGGGGTCTACAATGAGCAGTTCTTC. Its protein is CASRGVYNEQFF.

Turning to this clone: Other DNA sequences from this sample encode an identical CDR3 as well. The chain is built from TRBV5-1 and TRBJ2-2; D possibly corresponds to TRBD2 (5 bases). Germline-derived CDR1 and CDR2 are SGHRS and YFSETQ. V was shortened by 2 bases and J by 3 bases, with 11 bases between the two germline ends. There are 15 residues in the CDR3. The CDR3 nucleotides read TGCGCCAGCAGCTTCCGGCTAGCAGACACCGGGGAGCTGTTTTTT. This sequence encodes CASSFRLADTGELFF.

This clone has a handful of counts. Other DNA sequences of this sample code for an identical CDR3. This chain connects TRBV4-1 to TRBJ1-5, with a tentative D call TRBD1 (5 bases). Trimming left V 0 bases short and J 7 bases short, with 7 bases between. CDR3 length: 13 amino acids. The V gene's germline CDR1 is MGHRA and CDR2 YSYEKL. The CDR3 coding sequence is TGCGCCAGCAGCCAAGATAGGGGACAGCCCCAGCATTTT. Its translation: CASSQDRGQPQHF.

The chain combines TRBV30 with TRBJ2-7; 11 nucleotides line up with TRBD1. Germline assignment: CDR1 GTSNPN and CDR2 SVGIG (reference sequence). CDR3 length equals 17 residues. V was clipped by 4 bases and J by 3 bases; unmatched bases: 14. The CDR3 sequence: CAWKTLQGTGGFYEQYF. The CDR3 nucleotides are TGTGCCTGGAAGACACTCCAAGGGACAGGGGGTTTCTACGAGCAGTACTTC.